This TCR beta chain was captured by sequencing in a study of blood T cell repertoires in COVID-19 (dated by TCRdb to the early 2020s). The study in broad terms: Samples from collaborators originated in the United States, Italy and Spain and spanned both the acute and convalescent phases of COVID-19. The sample metadata nearly always contained a de-identified subject ID, COVID-19 status, age in years and sex. The material from the prospective study consisted of cDNA or gDNA derived from T cells, B-cell-depleted T cells, or PBMCs. Where HLA class I and class II types were available, the types were taken from metadata supplied by the sample provider, not from assay-based typing. The dataset comprised deeply sampled blood TCRbeta repertoires from subjects exposed to, actively infected with, or recovered from COVID-19. The repertoires were released in a freely available public database meant as a resource for research on the immune response to SARS-CoV-2. Samples were obtained from the ongoing ImmuneRACE study (first 160 participants) and from 1,254 subjects provided by 6 global collaborators.

TCRbeta CDR3 regions were amplified from genomic DNA by means of the immunoSEQ Assay, a bias-controlled multiplex PCR. In the paper's pipeline: The number of nucleated cells in each sample was estimated from the amplification of reference gene primers within the assay. To quantify the absolute abundance of each unique TCRbeta CDR3 rearrangement, sequence reads were collapsed and filtered. For each sample, productive Simpson clonality was calculated by taking the square root of Simpson's diversity index across productive rearrangements. TCRdb's version of the immuneACCESS table is confined to in-frame rearrangements and falls short of the full clone set. An unresolved V gene accounts for under half of the shortfall where checked; the remainder is of unknown origin. The DNA was the basis for D and trimming; V, J and clone size are from that table. Here the sample has approximately 300,000 clones; roughly 90% occur a single time. Approximately 6.8% of the sample lies in the top ten.

The germline V gene (reference sequence) yields LGHDT for CDR1 and YNNKEL for CDR2. The germline ends are 9 bases apart after V is trimmed by 0 bases and J by 0 bases. Its CDR3 holds 16 amino acids, cysteine through phenylalanine. Only CDR3 DNA remains: 48 bases, in frame from the first base. One collaborating source in Seattle enrolled patients while the patients were actively infected and followed the patients over time throughout the course of disease. Whole blood was collected in K2EDTA tubes by collaborating institutions according to the institutions' own protocols. For TCRbeta analysis, collaborators shipped samples in one of three forms: frozen whole blood, isolated PBMCs, or DNA extracted from either of those sample types. Study-level results and caveats: The quantity of clinical and demographic metadata differed by source and by participant and was supplied without curation.

Remarks on this clone: What antigen it recognizes has not been identified. Base-call qualities are not available, and no considerably larger clone is one nucleotide away.

This sequence originates from a woman in her twenties or thirties with COVID-19, enrolled during active disease. This receptor chain uses TRBV3-1 (or the pseudogene TRBV3-2) and TRBJ1-5; confidence is insufficient to name the D gene. The sequencing sample was made of peripheral blood. The CDR3 protein sequence reads: CASSQDAADSNQPQHF. The nucleotide sequence reads as follows: TGTGCCAGCAGCCAAGATGCTGCGGATAGCAATCAGCCCCAGCATTTT.